What follows are 12 T cell receptor beta chains derived from one specimen sequenced in a study of Graves' ophthalmopathy and Graves' hyperthyroidism. Amplification from RNA transcripts yielded the TCR beta CDR3 regions. The first-round RT-PCR employed HTBI primers together with the Qiagen OneStep RT-PCR kit. A multiplex PCR was then performed as the second round. TCRdb called the multiplex PCR reads again in MiXCR, with one record for every CDR3 protein. The sample yields about half a million distinct CDR3 sequences, about an eighth seen once. Input material: blood. The receptor source for this set is a woman younger than 45 with Graves' ophthalmopathy.

This clonotype was picked up one time. This may be a read error, as it is one base from a much larger clone. The chain combines TRBV5-1 with TRBJ1-2; 7 nucleotides line up with TRBD1. CDR1 SGHRS and CDR2 YFSETQ come from the germline V gene. This CDR3 spans 14 amino acids. The DNA for the CDR3 is TGCTCCAGCAGCTTGCACAGGGGAGACTATGGCTACACCTTC. This sequence encodes CSSSLHRGDYGYTF.

V is TRBV6-1 and J is TRBJ2-7; D is undetermined. The V gene lost 6 bases and the J gene lost 5 bases, with 8 bases spanning the gap. The CDR3 is made up of 11 amino acids. The germline V gene encodes CDR1 MNHNS and CDR2 SASEGT. CDR3 coding DNA: TGTGCCAGCAGCCCCCAGCACGAGCAGTACTTC. Protein sequence: CASSPQHEQYF.

This clonotype was found many times. The V call is TRBV4-1, the J call TRBJ2-5; 8 nucleotides agree with TRBD1. The germline gives CDR1 MGHRA, CDR2 YSYEKL. V lost 1 base, J lost 3 bases, and 4 bases stayed unmatched. This CDR3 comprises 15 residues. For the CDR3, the DNA is TGCGCCAGCAGCCAAGCTGAGGGACAGGAAGAGACCCAGTACTTC. Residues: CASSQAEGQEETQYF.

This clonotype was recorded many times. J is TRBJ2-5 and V is TRBV7-2, with D unresolved. Germline CDR1 is SGHTA and CDR2 is FQGNSA. Trimming removed 4 bases at V and 7 bases at J, with 13 bases between. CDR3 length: 13 amino acids. DNA for the CDR3: TGTGCCAGCAGCTACCCCTTATTTTCGACCCAGTACTTC. It yields the protein CASSYPLFSTQYF.

CDR3 coding DNA: TGCAGTGCCCTAATCCGGGACAGCTCCACCGGGGAGCTGTTTTTT. It specifies CSALIRDSSTGELFF. The J gene is TRBJ2-2, the V gene TRBV20-1, with 7 bases matching TRBD1. Losses at the gene ends were 6 bases for V and 4 bases for J; bases not matched to a gene: 11. Germline CDR1 reads DFQATT; CDR2 reads SNEGSKA (reference sequence). CDR3 length: 15 residues.

A remark on this clonotype: A much larger clone is a single base away; this may be a read error. Here the CDR3 omits its conserved ending phenylalanine or tryptophan, so a read error is the likely source. V is TRBV10-3 and J is TRBJ1-2; D is undetermined. V was clipped by 5 bases and J by 1 base, with 20 bases between them. The CDR3 contains 17 residues. Germline assignment: CDR1 ENHRY and CDR2 SYGVKD. As DNA, the CDR3 is TGTGCCATCAGTCCCAACCGACGGGGTCACCATAACTATGGCTACACCTAC. Encoded protein: CAISPNRRGHHNYGYTY.

This clonotype was counted between two and nine times. The chain combines TRBV5-1 with TRBJ2-2, with D possibly matching TRBD1 (6 bases). The ends were cut back, 4 bases at V and 0 bases at J, with 13 bases in the middle. The CDR3 loop spans 16 amino acids. CDR1 and CDR2 from the germline V gene are SGHRS and YFSETQ. The CDR3 spells CASSQDRPTNTGELFF. For the CDR3, the DNA is TGCGCCAGCAGCCAGGACAGACCTACGAACACCGGGGAGCTGTTTTTT.

This clonotype was counted at least ten times. V is TRBV11-3 and J is TRBJ1-5; 8 nucleotides match TRBD1. CDR1 is SGHNT, CDR2 YENEEA, per germline. This CDR3 region has 15 residues. The ends lost 4 bases at V and 4 bases at J; junction bases unmatched: 6. The CDR3 is CASSSSGQANQPQHF. The DNA of the CDR3 is TGTGCCAGCAGCTCCTCGGGACAGGCGAATCAGCCCCAGCATTTT.

This clonotype has at least ten counts. This chain links TRBV28 with TRBJ1-1; weak D call: TRBD1 (5 bases). The CDR3 is 15 amino acids. V was shortened by 5 bases and J by 0 bases, with 13 bases between the two germline ends. In germline, CDR1 is MDHEN, CDR2 SYDVKM. Here the CDR3 DNA reads TGTGCCAGCAGTCTAGAGAGGACATTGAACACTGAAGCTTTCTTT. This translates into CASSLERTLNTEAFF. The whole variable domain, remainder taken from reference TRBV28 and TRBJ1-1, is DVKVTQSSRYLVKRTGEKVFLECVQDMDHENMFWYRQDPGLGLRLIYFSYDVKMKEKGDIPEGYSVSREKKERFSLILESASTNQTSMYLCASSLERTLNTEAFFGQGTRLTVV.

This clonotype was detected many times. The chain has TRBV20-1 and TRBJ2-2; tentative D call: TRBD2 (5 bases). This CDR3 comprises 11 residues. CDR1 DFQATT and CDR2 SNEGSKA come from the germline V gene (reference sequence). V gave up 6 bases and J gave up 7 bases, with 9 bases separating them. This CDR3 is CSAPGIGELFF. The CDR3 region has the DNA TGCAGTGCCCCGGGGATCGGGGAGCTGTTTTTT.

This clonotype was seen a handful of times. The rearrangement joins TRBV11-3 to TRBJ2-2; TRBD2 agrees at 8 bases. V shed 1 base, J shed 5 bases, and the junction held 3 bases outside the gene matches. Germline V gene lookup returns CDR1 SGHNT and CDR2 YENEEA. The CDR3 runs 15 residues. The CDR3 loop is CASSLVAGLTGELFF. DNA of the CDR3: TGTGCCAGCAGCTTAGTAGCGGGGTTGACCGGGGAGCTGTTTTTT. Filled out from reference TRBV11-3 and TRBJ2-2, the complete variable domain reads EAGVVQSPRYKIIEKKQPVAFWCNPISGHNTLYWYLQNLGQGPELLIRYENEEAVDDSQLPKDRFSAERLKGVDSTLKIQPAELGDSAVYLCASSLVAGLTGELFFGEGSRLTVL.

This clonotype appeared a few times. The V and J genes are TRBV27 and TRBJ1-5, with TRBD1 as a possible D gene (5 bases). This CDR3 contains 15 residues. Germline CDR1 and CDR2: MNHEY and SMNVEV (reference sequence). Trimming cost V 5 bases and J 2 bases, with 13 bases left between them. CDR3 coding DNA: TGTGCCAGCAGTCTCTATCCGGGGGGCAATCAGCCCCAGCATTTT. Translating gives CASSLYPGGNQPQHF.